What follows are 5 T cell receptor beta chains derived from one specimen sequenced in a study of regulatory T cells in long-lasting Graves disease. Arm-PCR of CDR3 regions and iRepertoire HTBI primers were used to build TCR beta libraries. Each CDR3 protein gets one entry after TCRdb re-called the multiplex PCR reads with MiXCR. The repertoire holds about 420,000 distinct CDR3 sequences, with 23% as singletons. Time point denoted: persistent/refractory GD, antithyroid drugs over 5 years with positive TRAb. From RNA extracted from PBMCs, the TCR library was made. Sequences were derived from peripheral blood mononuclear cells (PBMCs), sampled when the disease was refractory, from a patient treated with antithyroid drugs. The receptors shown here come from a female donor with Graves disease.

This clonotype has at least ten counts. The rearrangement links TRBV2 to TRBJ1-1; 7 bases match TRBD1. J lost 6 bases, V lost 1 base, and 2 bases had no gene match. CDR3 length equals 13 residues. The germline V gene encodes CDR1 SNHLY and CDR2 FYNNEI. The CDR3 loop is CASSEGQGAEAFF. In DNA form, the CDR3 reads TGTGCCAGCAGTGAAGGTCAGGGGGCTGAAGCTTTCTTT.

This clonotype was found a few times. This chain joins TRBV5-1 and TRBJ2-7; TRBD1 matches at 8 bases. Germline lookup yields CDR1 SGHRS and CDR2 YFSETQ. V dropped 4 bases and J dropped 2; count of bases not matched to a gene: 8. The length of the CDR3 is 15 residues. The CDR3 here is CASSHSGTGTYEQYF. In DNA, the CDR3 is TGCGCCAGCAGCCATTCAGGGACAGGAACCTACGAGCAGTACTTC.

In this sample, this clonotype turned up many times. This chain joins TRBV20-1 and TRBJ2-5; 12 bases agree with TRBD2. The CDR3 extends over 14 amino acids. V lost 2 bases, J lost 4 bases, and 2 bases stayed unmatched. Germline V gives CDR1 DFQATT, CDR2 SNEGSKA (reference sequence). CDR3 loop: CSARLAGGRETQYF. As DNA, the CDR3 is TGCAGTGCTAGACTAGCGGGAGGGAGAGAGACCCAGTACTTC.

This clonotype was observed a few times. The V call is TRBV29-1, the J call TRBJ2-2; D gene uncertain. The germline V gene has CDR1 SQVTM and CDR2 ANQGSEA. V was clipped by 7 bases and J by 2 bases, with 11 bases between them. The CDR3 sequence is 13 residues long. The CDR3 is CSATPGNTGELFF. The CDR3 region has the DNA TGCAGCGCCACCCCCGGCAACACCGGGGAGCTGTTTTTT.

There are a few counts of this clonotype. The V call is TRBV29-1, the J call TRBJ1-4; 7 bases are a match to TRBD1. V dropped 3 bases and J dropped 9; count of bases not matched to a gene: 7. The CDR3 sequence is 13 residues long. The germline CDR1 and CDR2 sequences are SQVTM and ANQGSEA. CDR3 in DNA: TGCAGCGTTGATTTGCAGGGGGGGAAAAAACTGTTTTTT. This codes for CSVDLQGGKKLFF.